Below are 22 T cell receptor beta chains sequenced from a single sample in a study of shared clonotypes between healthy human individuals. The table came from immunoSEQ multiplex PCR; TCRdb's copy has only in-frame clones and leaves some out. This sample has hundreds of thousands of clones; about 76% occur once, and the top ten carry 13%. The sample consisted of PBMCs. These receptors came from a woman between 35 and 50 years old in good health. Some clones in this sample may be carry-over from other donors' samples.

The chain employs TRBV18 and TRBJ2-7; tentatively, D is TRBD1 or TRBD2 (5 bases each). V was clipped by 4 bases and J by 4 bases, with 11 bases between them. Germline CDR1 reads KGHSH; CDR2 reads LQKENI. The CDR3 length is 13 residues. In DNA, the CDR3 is TGTGCCAGCTCACTCGGGGACGGATACGAGCAGTACTTC. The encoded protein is CASSLGDGYEQYF. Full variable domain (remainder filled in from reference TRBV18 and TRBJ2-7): NAGVMQNPRHLVRRRGQEARLRCSPMKGHSHVYWYRQLPEEGLKFMVYLQKENIIDESGMPKERFSAEFPKEGPSILRIQQVVRGDSAAYFCASSLGDGYEQYFGPGTRLTVT.

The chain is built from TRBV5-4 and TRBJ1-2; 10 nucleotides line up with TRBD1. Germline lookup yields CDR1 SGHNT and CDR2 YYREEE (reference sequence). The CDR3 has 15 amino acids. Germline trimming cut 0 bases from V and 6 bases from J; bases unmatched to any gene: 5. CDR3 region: CASSLDPTGGDGYTF. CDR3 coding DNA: TGTGCCAGCAGCTTGGACCCGACAGGGGGCGATGGCTACACCTTC. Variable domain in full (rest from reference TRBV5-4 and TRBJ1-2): ETGVTQSPTHLIKTRGQQVTLRCSSQSGHNTVSWYQQALGQGPQFIFQYYREEENGRGNFPPRFSGLQFPNYSSELNVNALELDDSALYLCASSLDPTGGDGYTFGSGTRLTVV.

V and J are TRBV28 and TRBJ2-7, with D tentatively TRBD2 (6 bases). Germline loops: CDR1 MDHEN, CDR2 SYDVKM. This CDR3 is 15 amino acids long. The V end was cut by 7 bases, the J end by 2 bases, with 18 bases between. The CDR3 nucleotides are TGTGCCAGCACCCGTAACCCTAGCGCCACCTACGAGCAGTACTTC. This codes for CASTRNPSATYEQYF.

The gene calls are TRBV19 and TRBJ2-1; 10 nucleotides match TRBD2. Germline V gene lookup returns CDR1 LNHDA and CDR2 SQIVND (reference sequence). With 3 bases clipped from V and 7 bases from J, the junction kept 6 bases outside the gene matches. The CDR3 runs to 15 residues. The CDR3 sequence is CASSIASGSWNEQFF. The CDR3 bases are TGTGCCAGTAGTATCGCTAGCGGGAGTTGGAATGAGCAGTTCTTC.

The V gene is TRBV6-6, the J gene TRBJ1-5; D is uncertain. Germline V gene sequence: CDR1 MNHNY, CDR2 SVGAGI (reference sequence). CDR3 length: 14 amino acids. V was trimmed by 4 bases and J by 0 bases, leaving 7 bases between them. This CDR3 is CASSLEGSNQPQHF. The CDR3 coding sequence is TGTGCCAGCAGTTTAGAGGGTAGCAATCAGCCCCAGCATTTT.

This chain's CDR3 is CASTPRGRDYGYTF. The CDR3 region has the DNA TGTGCCAGCACCCCGAGAGGCAGGGACTATGGCTACACCTTC. V is TRBV7-2 and J is TRBJ1-2; weak D call: TRBD1 (5 bases). The CDR3 totals 14 residues. Germline loops: CDR1 SGHTA, CDR2 FQGNSA. V was trimmed by 7 bases and J by 3 bases, leaving 15 bases between them.

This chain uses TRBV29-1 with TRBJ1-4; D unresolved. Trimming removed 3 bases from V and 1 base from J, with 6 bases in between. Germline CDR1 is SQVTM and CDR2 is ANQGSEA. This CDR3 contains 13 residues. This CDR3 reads CSVEKITNEKLFF. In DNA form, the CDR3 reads TGCAGCGTTGAGAAGATAACTAATGAAAAACTGTTTTTT.

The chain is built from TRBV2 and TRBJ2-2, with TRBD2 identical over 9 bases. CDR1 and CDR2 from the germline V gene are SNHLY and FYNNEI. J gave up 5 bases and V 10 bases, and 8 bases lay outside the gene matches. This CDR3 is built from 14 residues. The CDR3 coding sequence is TGTGCCACCGGGGGGCTAGCGGGAACCGGGGAGCTGTTTTTT. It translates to CATGGLAGTGELFF.

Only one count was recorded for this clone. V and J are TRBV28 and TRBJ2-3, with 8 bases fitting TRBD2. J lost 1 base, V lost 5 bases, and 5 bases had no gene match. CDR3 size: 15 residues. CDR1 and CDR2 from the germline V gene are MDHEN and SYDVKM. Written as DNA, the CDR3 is TGTGCCAGCAGTGAGGCGGGAGGTCGCACAGATACGCAGTATTTT. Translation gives CASSEAGGRTDTQYF.

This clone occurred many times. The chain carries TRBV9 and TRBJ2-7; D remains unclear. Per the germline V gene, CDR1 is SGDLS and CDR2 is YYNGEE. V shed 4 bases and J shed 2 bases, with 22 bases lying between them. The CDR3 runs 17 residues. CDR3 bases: TGTGCCAGCAGCCCCACCGCGTCCGGAAGACGAACCTACGAGCAGTACTTC. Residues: CASSPTASGRRTYEQYF. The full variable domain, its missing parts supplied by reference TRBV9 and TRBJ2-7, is DSGVTQTPKHLITATGQRVTLRCSPRSGDLSVYWYQQSLDQGLQFLIQYYNGEERAKGNILERFSAQQFPDLHSELNLSSLELGDSALYFCASSPTASGRRTYEQYFGPGTRLTVT.

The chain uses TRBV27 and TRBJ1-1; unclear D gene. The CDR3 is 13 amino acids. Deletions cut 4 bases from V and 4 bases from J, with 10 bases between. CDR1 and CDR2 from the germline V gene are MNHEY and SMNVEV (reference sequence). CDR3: CASSYGLGTEAFF. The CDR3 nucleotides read TGTGCCAGCAGTTATGGTTTGGGCACTGAAGCTTTCTTT.

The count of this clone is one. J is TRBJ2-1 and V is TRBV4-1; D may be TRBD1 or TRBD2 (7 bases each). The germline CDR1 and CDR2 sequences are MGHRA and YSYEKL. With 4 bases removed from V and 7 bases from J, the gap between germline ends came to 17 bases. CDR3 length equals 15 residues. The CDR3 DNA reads TGCGCCAGCAGCCCCCGACAGGGAGGGGTGAATGAGCAGTTCTTC. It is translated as CASSPRQGGVNEQFF.

DNA for the CDR3: TGTGCCTGGAAAAGTGAGGGGTTCGGAACCTACGAGCAGTACTTC. Its protein product is CAWKSEGFGTYEQYF. The chain carries TRBV30 and TRBJ2-7; D is possibly TRBD1 or TRBD2 (5 bases each). The CDR3 extends over 15 amino acids. V dropped 4 bases and J dropped 2 bases, with 18 bases sitting between them. Germline V CDR1 and CDR2: GTSNPN, SVGIG (reference sequence).

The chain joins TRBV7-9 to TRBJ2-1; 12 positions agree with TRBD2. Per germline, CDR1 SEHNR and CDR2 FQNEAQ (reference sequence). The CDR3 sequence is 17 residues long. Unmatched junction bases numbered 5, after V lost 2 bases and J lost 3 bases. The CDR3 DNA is TGTGCCAGCAGCTTACCAGGACTAGCGGGATACTACAATGAGCAGTTCTTC. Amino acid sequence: CASSLPGLAGYYNEQFF.

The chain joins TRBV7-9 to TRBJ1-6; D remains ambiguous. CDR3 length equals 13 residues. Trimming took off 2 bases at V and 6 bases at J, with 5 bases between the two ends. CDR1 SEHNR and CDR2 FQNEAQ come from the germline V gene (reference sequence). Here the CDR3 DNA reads TGTGCCAGCAGCTTACAGAGTAATTCACCCCTCCACTTT. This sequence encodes CASSLQSNSPLHF.

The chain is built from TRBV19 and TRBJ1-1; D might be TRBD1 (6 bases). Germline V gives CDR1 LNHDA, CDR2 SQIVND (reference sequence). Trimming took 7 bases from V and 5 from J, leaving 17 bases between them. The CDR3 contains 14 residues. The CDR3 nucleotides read TGTGCCAGTACAAGTCCGGGGGCGAGGACTGAAGCTTTCTTT. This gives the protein CASTSPGARTEAFF.

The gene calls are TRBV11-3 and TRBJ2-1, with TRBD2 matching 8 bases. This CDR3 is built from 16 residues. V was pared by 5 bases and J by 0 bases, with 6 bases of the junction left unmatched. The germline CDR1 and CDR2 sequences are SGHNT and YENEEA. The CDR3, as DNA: TGTGCCAGCAGCCCAAATAGCGGGGCCTCCTACAATGAGCAGTTCTTC. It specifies CASSPNSGASYNEQFF.

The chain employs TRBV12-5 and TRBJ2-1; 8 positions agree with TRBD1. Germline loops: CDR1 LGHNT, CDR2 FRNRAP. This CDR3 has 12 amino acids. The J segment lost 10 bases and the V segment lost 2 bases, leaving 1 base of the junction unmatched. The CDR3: CASGLWTGEQFF. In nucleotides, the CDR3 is TGTGCTAGTGGTTTGTGGACAGGGGAGCAGTTCTTC.

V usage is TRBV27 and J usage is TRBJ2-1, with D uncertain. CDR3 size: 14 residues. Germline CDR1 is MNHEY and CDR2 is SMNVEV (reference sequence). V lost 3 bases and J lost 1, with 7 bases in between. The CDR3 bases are TGTGCCAGCAGTTTTGGTGGATCCTACAATGAGCAGTTCTTC. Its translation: CASSFGGSYNEQFF.

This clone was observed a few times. DNA of the CDR3: TGCGCCACCAAGGTTGGGGGGCTTGGAAACACCATATATTTT. Translating it yields CATKVGGLGNTIYF. The chain links TRBV10-2 to TRBJ1-3; D perhaps matches TRBD1 (6 bases). Germline V gene sequence: CDR1 WSHSY, CDR2 SAAADI. Trimming took off 10 bases at V and 3 bases at J, with 16 bases between the two ends. The CDR3 consists of 14 residues.

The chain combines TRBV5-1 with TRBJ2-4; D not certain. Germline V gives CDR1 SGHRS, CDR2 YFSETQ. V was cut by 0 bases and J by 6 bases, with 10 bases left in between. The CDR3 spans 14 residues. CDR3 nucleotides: TGCGCCAGCAGCTTGGATATAGCTATAAACATTCAGTACTTC. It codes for CASSLDIAINIQYF.

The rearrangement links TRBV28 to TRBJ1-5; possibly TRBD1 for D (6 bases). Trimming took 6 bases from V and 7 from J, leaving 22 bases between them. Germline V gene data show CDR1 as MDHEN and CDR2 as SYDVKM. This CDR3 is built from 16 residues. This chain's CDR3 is CASRGAGQSWSQPQHF. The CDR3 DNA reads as TGTGCCAGCAGGGGGGCGGGACAAAGTTGGTCCCAGCCCCAGCATTTT.